What follows is one T cell receptor beta chain and its context. Its antigen is still unknown. Diagnosis required reduced IgG, IgA and/or IgM with specific antibody deficiency. Caucasian heritage predominated among both patients and controls. Blood samples were heparinized, about 5 to 9 ml per donor. The source of the sample is a study of T cell clonality in common variable immunodeficiency. The study's findings and limits: Reportedly, TCR beta sequences from common variable immunodeficiency showed fewer deletions and N-nucleotide insertions.

The assay was immunoSEQ multiplex PCR, and TCRdb's table has in-frame clones only and misses some. Sampling found roughly 30,000 clones, none seen once. The sequence was obtained from a human donor with common variable immunodeficiency. Sequencing input: peripheral blood mononuclear cells.

The DNA read from the CDR3 is TGCAGTGCGGACAGGGTTGAGGGTGAAAAA. This codes for CSADRVEGEK. The entire CDR3 reads CSADRVEGEKLFF. The chain joins TRBV20-1 to TRBJ1-4; the match to TRBD1 covers 8 bases. Read coverage stops 3 residues before the CDR3 terminus; the germline J gene supplies the remainder. Germline CDR1 and CDR2: DFQATT and SNEGSKA (reference sequence). The CDR3 consists of 13 residues. Losses at the gene ends were 6 bases for V and 7 bases for J; bases not matched to a gene: 7.